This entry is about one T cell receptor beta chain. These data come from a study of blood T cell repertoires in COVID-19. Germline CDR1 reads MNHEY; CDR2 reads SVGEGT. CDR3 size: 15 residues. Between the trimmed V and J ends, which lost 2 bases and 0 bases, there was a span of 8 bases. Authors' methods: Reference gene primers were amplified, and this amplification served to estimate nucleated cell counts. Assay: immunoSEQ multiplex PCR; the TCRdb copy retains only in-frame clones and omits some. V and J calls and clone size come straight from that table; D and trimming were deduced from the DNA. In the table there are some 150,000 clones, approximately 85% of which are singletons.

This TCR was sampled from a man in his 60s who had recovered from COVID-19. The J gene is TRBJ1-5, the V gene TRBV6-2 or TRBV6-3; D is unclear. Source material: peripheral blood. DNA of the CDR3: TGTGCCAGCAGTTACGGCGGAAATAGCAATCAGCCCCAGCATTTT. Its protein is CASSYGGNSNQPQHF.